The 3 T cell receptor beta chains below come from one sample, sequenced in a study of blood T cell repertoires in COVID-19. Assay: immunoSEQ multiplex PCR; the TCRdb copy retains only in-frame clones and omits some. The table records a few hundred thousand clones, 87% of them present only once. The sequencing input was PBMCs or T cells enriched from blood (not recorded which). These receptors all come from a woman in her thirties who had recovered from COVID-19.

The chain has TRBV11-2 and TRBJ2-7, with D possibly being TRBD1 (5 bases). Trimming stripped 5 bases from V and 3 bases from J, with 14 bases between. CDR3 length: 14 residues. Looked up from germline, CDR1 is SGHAT and CDR2 is FQNNGV. The CDR3 here is CASSPWGIGYEQYF. The CDR3 region has the DNA TGTGCCAGCAGCCCCTGGGGCATCGGCTACGAGCAGTACTTC.

The gene calls are TRBV30 and TRBJ1-6; D may be TRBD1 (5 bases). V lost 4 bases and J 7 bases, leaving 11 bases between the germline ends. This CDR3 has 13 residues. Per germline, CDR1 GTSNPN and CDR2 SVGIG (reference sequence). The CDR3 coding sequence is TGTGCCTGGACCGGACGGACAAATTCACCCCTCCACTTT. This sequence encodes CAWTGRTNSPLHF.

The J gene is TRBJ1-2, the V gene TRBV2; the D gene is possibly TRBD1 (6 bases). V was shortened by 5 bases and J by 8 bases, with 15 bases between the two germline ends. The germline CDR1 and CDR2 sequences are SNHLY and FYNNEI. This CDR3 is built from 13 residues. The CDR3 bases are TGTGCCAGCAGTCCTACCGGGACAAACGGCTACACCTTC. It encodes CASSPTGTNGYTF.